The entry below gives a single T cell receptor (beta chain) sequence along with its context. The target antigen is unknown. These data are taken from a study of CD8 T cells in Susac syndrome. Study-wide results and limits: The study acknowledged a relatively small number of individuals in its TCR sequencing and HLA analysis.

When the RNA was reverse transcribed, random hexamers were used with an input of about 0.45 to 1 ug. Amplification of the TCR beta CDR3 was carried out by immunoSEQ multiplex PCR, which spanned a total of 54 Vbeta and 13 Jbeta segments. TCRdb analysed the immunoSEQ multiplex PCR reads with MiXCR anew, one entry per CDR3 protein. In the table there are 150,000 to 200,000 distinct CDR3 sequences, over 85% of which are singletons. This CDR3 contains 14 residues. Germline V CDR1 and CDR2: MNHEY, SVGAGI. Trimming pared 5 bases from V and 2 bases from J, leaving 13 bases between. The receptor comes from a human donor in good health. V gene TRBV6-5 combines with J gene TRBJ2-7; D possibly corresponds to TRBD2 (6 bases). Input material: CD4+ T cells from PBMCs. The CDR3 loop is CASSPYAGPYEQYF. The CDR3 DNA is TGTGCCAGCAGTCCCTATGCGGGGCCCTACGAGCAGTACTTC.